What follows are 17 T cell receptor beta chains derived from one specimen sequenced in a study of T-cell reconstitution after alpha-beta-depleted transplantation in children. Unique molecular identifiers were used in preparing the TCRbeta library. From the PCR reads, TCRdb called clonotypes with MiXCR, one entry per CDR3 protein. Of 95,000 to 150,000 distinct CDR3 sequences in the sample, 23% were seen once. The specimen comprised PBMCs, mostly from graft donor cells, sampled 180 days after TCRalphabeta/CD19-depleted stem cell transplant. These receptors were taken from a male patient aged 2-15 years who had a stem cell transplant for chronic granulomatous disease, so the T cells may come from the graft donor.

This clonotype was recorded a few times. The CDR3 protein is CSALGTPMGYNSPLHF. CDR3 in DNA: TGCAGTGCTCTTGGGACGCCCATGGGGTATAATTCACCCCTCCACTTT. The rearrangement joins TRBV20-1 to TRBJ1-6, with a tentative D call TRBD1 (5 bases). The CDR3 covers 16 residues. Germline V gene lookup returns CDR1 DFQATT and CDR2 SNEGSKA (reference sequence). Deletions cut 5 bases from V and 4 bases from J, with 18 bases between.

This clonotype was detected ten times or more. This chain connects TRBV29-1 to TRBJ1-2; the D gene is possibly TRBD1 (6 bases). Germline CDR1 SQVTM, CDR2 ANQGSEA. The V end lost 4 bases, the J end lost 3 bases, and 21 bases lay between the germline ends. CDR3 size: 16 residues. CDR3 sequence: CSVAGGVSIVDYGYTF. The CDR3 DNA reads as TGCAGCGTTGCTGGGGGCGTATCCATAGTAGACTATGGCTACACCTTC.

CDR3 region: CATSRTGRKLGETQYF. Written as DNA, the CDR3 is TGTGCCACCAGCAGAACCGGACGGAAACTGGGGGAGACCCAGTACTTC. The rearrangement joins TRBV15 to TRBJ2-5, with D uncertain. The CDR3 spans 16 residues. The ends were cut back, 2 bases at V and 5 bases at J, with 18 bases in the middle. Germline-derived CDR1 and CDR2 are LNHNV and YYDKDF (reference sequence).

This clonotype has at least ten counts. J is TRBJ1-2 and V is TRBV12-3 or TRBV12-4; TRBD1 matches 9 bases. The CDR3 runs to 14 residues. J lost 8 bases, V lost 6 bases, and 10 bases had no gene match. The CDR3 nucleotides read TGTGCCAGCAGACCGGAACAGGGGGCAAGGGGCTACACCTTC. Protein: CASRPEQGARGYTF.

This clonotype was seen a few times. The J gene is TRBJ2-3, the V gene TRBV10-3; tentative D call: TRBD2 (8 bases). V was shortened by 7 bases and J by 2 bases, with 16 bases between the two germline ends. CDR1 and CDR2 (germline): ENHRY, SYGVKD. The CDR3 extends over 15 amino acids. In DNA form, the CDR3 reads TGTGCCATCACGGGGGGGGACAGCCCCACAGATACGCAGTATTTT. Translation: CAITGGDSPTDTQYF.

In its sample, this clonotype was seen many times. V gene TRBV5-1 combines with J gene TRBJ2-3; 11 bases map to TRBD2. V trimming: 4 bases; J trimming: 1 base; junction bases outside the gene matches: 2. Germline V lookup: CDR1 SGHRS, CDR2 YFSETQ. This CDR3 region has 15 residues. CDR3 protein: CASSELAGGTDTQYF. The DNA for the CDR3 is TGCGCCAGCAGCGAACTAGCGGGAGGCACAGATACGCAGTATTTT.

This clonotype was counted ten times or more. The rearrangement links TRBV20-1 to TRBJ1-1; possibly TRBD1 for D (5 bases). The CDR3 loop spans 12 amino acids. Germline V CDR1 and CDR2: DFQATT, SNEGSKA (reference sequence). With 1 base removed from V and 7 bases from J, the gap between germline ends came to 10 bases. CDR3 protein: CSARVRDHEAFF. In nucleotides, the CDR3 is TGCAGTGCTAGAGTCCGGGACCATGAAGCTTTCTTT.

This clonotype has just a few counts. The chain carries TRBV18 and TRBJ2-3, with 7 bases lining up with TRBD2. Germline V gene sequence: CDR1 KGHSH, CDR2 LQKENI. V lost 4 bases, J lost 4 bases, and 5 bases stayed unmatched. This CDR3 spans 14 amino acids. The CDR3 loop reads CASSRGGSADTQYF. CDR3 coding DNA: TGTGCCAGCTCACGCGGGGGTAGCGCAGATACGCAGTATTTT.

In its sample, this clonotype was seen a few times. The chain recombines TRBV15 with TRBJ2-3; 9 bases match TRBD2. The CDR3 runs 16 residues. V shed 1 base and J 3 bases; nucleotides not matched to a gene: 5. Germline CDR1 is LNHNV and CDR2 is YYDKDF (reference sequence). The CDR3 protein is CATSRVAGVSTDTQYF. CDR3 DNA sequence: TGTGCCACCAGCAGAGTAGCGGGGGTGTCGACAGATACGCAGTATTTT.

This clonotype occurred many times. The chain employs TRBV3-1 and TRBJ2-1, with a possible D match to TRBD2 (6 bases). V gave up 0 bases and J gave up 5 bases, with 14 bases separating them. Per the germline V gene, CDR1 is LGHDT and CDR2 is YNNKEL (reference sequence). The CDR3 has 16 residues. Here the CDR3 reads CASSQDLGTRDNEQFF. The CDR3, as DNA: TGTGCCAGCAGCCAAGATTTGGGGACTCGGGACAATGAGCAGTTCTTC.

This chain connects TRBV15 to TRBJ2-3, with D possibly TRBD1 on 5 matching bases. The germline V and J ends were trimmed by 0 bases and 6 bases, with 7 bases remaining between them. The CDR3 has 13 residues. Germline CDR1 LNHNV, CDR2 YYDKDF (reference sequence). CDR3 residues: CATSRDWGDTQYF. The DNA for the CDR3 is TGTGCCACCAGCAGAGATTGGGGCGATACGCAGTATTTT.

The sample holds many counts of this clonotype. The chain couples TRBV29-1 to TRBJ2-3, with 8 bases that match TRBD1. Germline V gene lookup returns CDR1 SQVTM and CDR2 ANQGSEA. The CDR3 runs to 15 residues. The V gene end was trimmed by 2 bases and the J gene end by 8 bases; junction bases not matched to a gene: 12. CDR3 amino acids: CSVETSGTGFGTQYF. The CDR3 DNA is TGCAGCGTTGAAACCTCCGGGACAGGATTCGGTACGCAGTATTTT.

The J gene is TRBJ2-7, the V gene TRBV12-3 or TRBV12-4; possible D gene TRBD2, 6 bases. The CDR3 runs to 18 residues. V lost 2 bases, J lost 0 bases, and 20 bases lay in between. As DNA, the CDR3 is TGTGCCAGCAGTTTAATTCGTGGAGGGTGGGGGAGCTCCTACGAGCAGTACTTC. This encodes CASSLIRGGWGSSYEQYF.

This clonotype was recorded many times. The chain recombines TRBV7-2 with TRBJ2-7, with 8 bases matching TRBD1. This CDR3 has 16 amino acids. V trimming: 6 bases; J trimming: 0 bases; junction bases outside the gene matches: 10. The germline gives CDR1 SGHTA, CDR2 FQGNSA. DNA of the CDR3: TGTGCCAGCAGACTCAGGGGGCGCCAAGCCTCCTACGAGCAGTACTTC. Its protein product is CASRLRGRQASYEQYF.

This clonotype showed up many times. CDR3 in amino acids: CSVFTRGTVYNEQFF. CDR3 bases: TGCAGCGTTTTTACCCGCGGGACAGTATACAATGAGCAGTTCTTC. This sequence joins TRBV29-1 and TRBJ2-1; D possibly corresponds to TRBD1 (7 bases). Trimming removed 5 bases at V and 4 bases at J, with 18 bases between. Germline CDR1 reads SQVTM; CDR2 reads ANQGSEA. There are 15 residues in the CDR3.

This clonotype was counted at least ten times. This rearrangement joins TRBV14 to TRBJ2-1, with 8 bases identical to TRBD1. The V gene end was trimmed by 5 bases and the J gene end by 5 bases; junction bases not matched to a gene: 11. This CDR3 comprises 16 residues. Germline CDR1 SGHDN, CDR2 FVKESK. This chain's CDR3 is CASSSRTGKTDNEQFF. The CDR3 DNA reads as TGTGCCAGCAGCTCCCGGACAGGGAAGACAGACAATGAGCAGTTCTTC.

This clonotype was counted ten times or more. V is TRBV12-3 or TRBV12-4 and J is TRBJ2-3, with D perhaps TRBD1 (5 bases). The CDR3 loop spans 14 amino acids. The V and J ends lost 6 bases and 2 bases respectively, with 12 bases between them. CDR3: CASSLPTATDTQYF. The CDR3, as DNA: TGTGCCAGCAGCCTGCCGACAGCCACAGATACGCAGTATTTT.